This T cell receptor (beta chain) is from a study of T cell clonality in common variable immunodeficiency. This clone has just a few counts. The antigen is unknown. The read is 3 residues too short to cover the CDR3 end, so that end is filled in from the germline J gene. Regarding the study as a whole: Repertoire-complication correlations in CVID were limited by patient heterogeneity. Fewer deletions and N-nucleotide insertions were reportedly seen in common variable immunodeficiency TCR beta sequences. Shared TCRbeta clones were fewer between CVID subjects than controls.

The CDR3 consists of 15 residues. Germline CDR1 and CDR2: MNHEY and SVGEGT. J was trimmed by 6 bases and V by 7 bases; bases with no gene match: 11. Equal genomic DNA amounts from CVID and control samples were sequenced. Libraries were prepared by immunoSEQ multiplex PCR; TCRdb keeps only in-frame clonotypes and omits some of them. Captured here are around 42,000 clones, none seen once; the top ten comprise roughly 5.6%. This TCR came from a human donor with common variable immunodeficiency. The material sequenced was peripheral blood mononuclear cells. The V call is TRBV6-2 or TRBV6-3, the J call TRBJ2-1; the match to TRBD2 covers 8 bases. CDR3 protein: CASNRPGLGGNEQFF. Incomplete CDR3 DNA: TGTGCCAGCAATCGACCGGGACTAGGGGGCAATGAG.